The clone carrying this T cell receptor (beta chain) was found once. At the DNA level, this CDR3 is encoded by other sequences in the same sample as well. PCR was performed using 60 Vbeta and 13 Jbeta primers. Data came from immunoSEQ multiplex PCR; TCRdb stores just in-frame clones and leaves some out. The data contain over 100,000 clones, about 75% of them singletons. The CDR3 loop spans 14 amino acids. Germline V CDR1 and CDR2: SGHDT, YYEEEE. V was trimmed by 2 bases and J by 4 bases, leaving 10 bases between them. The data were obtained in a study of cytomegalovirus exposure and HLA in healthy donors.

This TCR derives from a woman in her 40s in good health and CMV-seronegative. V gene TRBV5-6 combines with J gene TRBJ1-5, with a possible D match to TRBD1 (6 bases). The sample taken for sequencing was PBMCs. CDR3 loop: CASSFGTTNQPQHF. The CDR3 coding sequence is TGTGCCAGCAGCTTTGGGACAACAAATCAGCCCCAGCATTTT.